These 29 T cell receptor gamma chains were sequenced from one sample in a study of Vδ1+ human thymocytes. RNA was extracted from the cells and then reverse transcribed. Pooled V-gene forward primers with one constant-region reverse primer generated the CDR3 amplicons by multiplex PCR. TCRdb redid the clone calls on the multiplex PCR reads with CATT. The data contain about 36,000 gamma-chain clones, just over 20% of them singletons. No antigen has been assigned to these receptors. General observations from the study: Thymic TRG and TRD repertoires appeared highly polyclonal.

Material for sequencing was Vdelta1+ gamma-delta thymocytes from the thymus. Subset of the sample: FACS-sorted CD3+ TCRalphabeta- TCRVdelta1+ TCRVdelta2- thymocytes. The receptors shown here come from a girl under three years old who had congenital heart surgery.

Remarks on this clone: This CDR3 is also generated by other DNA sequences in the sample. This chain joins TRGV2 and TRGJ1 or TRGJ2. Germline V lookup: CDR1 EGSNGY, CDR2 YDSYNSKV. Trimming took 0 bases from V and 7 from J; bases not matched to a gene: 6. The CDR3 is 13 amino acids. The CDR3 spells CATWDGLGYKKLF. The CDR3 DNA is TGTGCCACCTGGGACGGGCTTGGATATAAGAAACTCTTT.

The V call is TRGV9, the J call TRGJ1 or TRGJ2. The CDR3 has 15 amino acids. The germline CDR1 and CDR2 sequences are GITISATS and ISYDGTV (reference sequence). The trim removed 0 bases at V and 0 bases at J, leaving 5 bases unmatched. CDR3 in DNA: TGTGCCTTGTGGGAGGTGATATCGAATTATTATAAGAAACTCTTT. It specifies CALWEVISNYYKKLF.

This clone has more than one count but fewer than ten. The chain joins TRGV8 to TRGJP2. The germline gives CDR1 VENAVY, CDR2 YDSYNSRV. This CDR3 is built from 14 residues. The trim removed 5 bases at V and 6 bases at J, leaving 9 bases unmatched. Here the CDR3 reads CATWVLGGDWIKTF. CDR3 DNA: TGTGCCACCTGGGTTCTTGGAGGTGATTGGATCAAGACGTTT.

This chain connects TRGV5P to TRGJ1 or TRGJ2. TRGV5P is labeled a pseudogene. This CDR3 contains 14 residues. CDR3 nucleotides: TGTGCCACCTGGGGGATTAAGAATTATTATAAGAAACTCTTT. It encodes CATWGIKNYYKKLF.

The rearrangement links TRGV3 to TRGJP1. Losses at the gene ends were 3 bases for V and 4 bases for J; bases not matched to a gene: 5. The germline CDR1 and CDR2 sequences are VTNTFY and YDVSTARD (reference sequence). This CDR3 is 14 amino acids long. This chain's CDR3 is CATWDCGTGWFKIF. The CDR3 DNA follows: TGTGCCACCTGGGACTGCGGCACTGGTTGGTTCAAGATATTT.

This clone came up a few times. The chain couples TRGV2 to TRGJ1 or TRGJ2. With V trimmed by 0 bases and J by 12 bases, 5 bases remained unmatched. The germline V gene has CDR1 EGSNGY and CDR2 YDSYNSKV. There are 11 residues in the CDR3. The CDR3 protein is CATWDGDGKLF. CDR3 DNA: TGTGCCACCTGGGACGGGGATGGGAAACTCTTT.

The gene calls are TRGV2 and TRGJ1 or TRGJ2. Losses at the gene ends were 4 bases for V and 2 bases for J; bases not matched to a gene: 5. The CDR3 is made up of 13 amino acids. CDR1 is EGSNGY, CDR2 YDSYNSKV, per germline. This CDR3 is CATWEDHYYKKLF. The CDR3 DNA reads TGTGCCACCTGGGAGGACCATTATTATAAGAAACTCTTT.

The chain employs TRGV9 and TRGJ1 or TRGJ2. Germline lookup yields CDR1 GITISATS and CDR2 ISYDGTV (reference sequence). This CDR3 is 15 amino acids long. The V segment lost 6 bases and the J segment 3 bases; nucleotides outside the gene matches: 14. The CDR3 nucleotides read TGTGCCTTGTGGCACCACCAAGGGTTTTATTATAAGAAACTCTTT. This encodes CALWHHQGFYYKKLF.

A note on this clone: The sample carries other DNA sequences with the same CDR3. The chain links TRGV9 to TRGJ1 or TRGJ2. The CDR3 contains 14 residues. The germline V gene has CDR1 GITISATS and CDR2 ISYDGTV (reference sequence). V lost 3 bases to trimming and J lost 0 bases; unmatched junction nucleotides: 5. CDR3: CALWELPNYYKKLF. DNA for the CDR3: TGTGCCTTGTGGGAGTTACCGAATTATTATAAGAAACTCTTT.

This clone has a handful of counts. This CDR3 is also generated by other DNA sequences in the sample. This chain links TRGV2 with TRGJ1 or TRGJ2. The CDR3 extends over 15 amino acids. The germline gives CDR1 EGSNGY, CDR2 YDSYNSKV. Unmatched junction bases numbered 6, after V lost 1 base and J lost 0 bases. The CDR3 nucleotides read TGTGCCACCTGGGACGGAAAATCGAATTATTATAAGAAACTCTTT. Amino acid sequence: CATWDGKSNYYKKLF.

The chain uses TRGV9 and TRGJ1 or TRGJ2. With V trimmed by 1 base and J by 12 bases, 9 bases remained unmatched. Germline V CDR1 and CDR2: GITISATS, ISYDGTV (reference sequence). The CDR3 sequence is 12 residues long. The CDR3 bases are TGTGCCTTGTGGGAGGTAATCGGCTGGAAACTCTTT. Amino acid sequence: CALWEVIGWKLF.

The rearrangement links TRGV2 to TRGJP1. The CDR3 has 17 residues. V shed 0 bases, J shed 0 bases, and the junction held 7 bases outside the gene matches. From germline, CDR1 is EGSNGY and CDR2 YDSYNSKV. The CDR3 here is CATWDGQNNTTGWFKIF. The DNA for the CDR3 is TGTGCCACCTGGGACGGGCAGAACAATACCACTGGTTGGTTCAAGATATTT.

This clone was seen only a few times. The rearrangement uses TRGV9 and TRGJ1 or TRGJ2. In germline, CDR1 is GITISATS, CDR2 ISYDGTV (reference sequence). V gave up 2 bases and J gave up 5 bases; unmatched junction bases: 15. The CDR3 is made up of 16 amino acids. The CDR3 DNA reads TGTGCCTTGTGGGAGGAATCCGGGGTACGGGATTATAAGAAACTCTTT. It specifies CALWEESGVRDYKKLF.

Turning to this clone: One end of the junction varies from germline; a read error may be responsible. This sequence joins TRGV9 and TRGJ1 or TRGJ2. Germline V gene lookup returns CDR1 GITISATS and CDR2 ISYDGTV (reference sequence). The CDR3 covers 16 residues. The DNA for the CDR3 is TGTGCATTGTGGGAGGTGCTCTCCCGAAATTATTATAAGAAACTCTTT. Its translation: CALWEVLSRNYYKKLF.

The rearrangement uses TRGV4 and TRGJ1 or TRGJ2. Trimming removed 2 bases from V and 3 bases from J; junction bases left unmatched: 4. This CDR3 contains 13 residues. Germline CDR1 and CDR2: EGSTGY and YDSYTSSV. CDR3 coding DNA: TGTGCCACCTGGGATGAAGGTTATTATAAGAAACTCTTT. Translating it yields CATWDEGYYKKLF.

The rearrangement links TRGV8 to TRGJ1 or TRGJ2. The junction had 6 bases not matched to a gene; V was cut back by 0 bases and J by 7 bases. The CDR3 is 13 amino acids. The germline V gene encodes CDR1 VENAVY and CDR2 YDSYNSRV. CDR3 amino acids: CATWDRLGYKKLF. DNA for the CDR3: TGTGCCACCTGGGATAGGTTGGGATATAAGAAACTCTTT.

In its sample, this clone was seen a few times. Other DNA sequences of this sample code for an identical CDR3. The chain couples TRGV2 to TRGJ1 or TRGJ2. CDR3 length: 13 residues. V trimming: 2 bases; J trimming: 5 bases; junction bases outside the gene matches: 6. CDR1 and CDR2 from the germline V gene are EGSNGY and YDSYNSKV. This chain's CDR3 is CATWDARDYKKLF. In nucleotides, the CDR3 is TGTGCCACCTGGGACGCTAGGGATTATAAGAAACTCTTT.

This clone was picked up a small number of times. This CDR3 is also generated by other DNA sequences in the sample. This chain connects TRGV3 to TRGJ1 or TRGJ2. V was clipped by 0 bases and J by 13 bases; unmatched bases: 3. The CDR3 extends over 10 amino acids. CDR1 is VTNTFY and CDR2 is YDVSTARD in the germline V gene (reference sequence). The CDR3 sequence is CATWDRLKLF. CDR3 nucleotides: TGTGCCACCTGGGACAGGCTTAAACTCTTT.

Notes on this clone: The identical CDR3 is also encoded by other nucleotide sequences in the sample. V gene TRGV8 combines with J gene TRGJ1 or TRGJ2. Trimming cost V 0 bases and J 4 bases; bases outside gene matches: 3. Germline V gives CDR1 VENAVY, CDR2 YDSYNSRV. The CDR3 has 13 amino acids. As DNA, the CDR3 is TGTGCCACCTGGGATAGGGGGTATTATAAGAAACTCTTT. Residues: CATWDRGYYKKLF.

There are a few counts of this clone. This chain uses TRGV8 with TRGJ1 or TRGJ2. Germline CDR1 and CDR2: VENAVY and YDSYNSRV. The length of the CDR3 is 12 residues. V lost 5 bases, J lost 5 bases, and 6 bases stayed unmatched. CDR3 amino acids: CATWGKDYKKLF. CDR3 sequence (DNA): TGTGCCACCTGGGGGAAGGATTATAAGAAACTCTTT.

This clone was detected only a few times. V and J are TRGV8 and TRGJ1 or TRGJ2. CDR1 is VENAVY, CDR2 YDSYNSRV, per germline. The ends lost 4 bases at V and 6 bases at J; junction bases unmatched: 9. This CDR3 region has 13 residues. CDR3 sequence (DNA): TGTGCCACCTGGGACCCGATAGGTTATAAGAAACTCTTT. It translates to CATWDPIGYKKLF.

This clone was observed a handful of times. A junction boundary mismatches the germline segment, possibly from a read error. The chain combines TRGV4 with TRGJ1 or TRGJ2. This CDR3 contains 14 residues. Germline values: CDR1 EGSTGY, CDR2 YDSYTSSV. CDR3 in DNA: TGTGCCACCTGGGACGGGCTCCTGCATTATAAGAAACTCTTC. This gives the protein CATWDGLLHYKKLF.

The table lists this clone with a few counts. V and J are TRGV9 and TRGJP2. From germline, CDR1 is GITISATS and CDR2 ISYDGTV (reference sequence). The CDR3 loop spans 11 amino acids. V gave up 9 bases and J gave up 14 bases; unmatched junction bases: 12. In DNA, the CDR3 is TGTGCCTTGCGGGTTTTTGGAATCAAGACGTTT. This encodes CALRVFGIKTF.

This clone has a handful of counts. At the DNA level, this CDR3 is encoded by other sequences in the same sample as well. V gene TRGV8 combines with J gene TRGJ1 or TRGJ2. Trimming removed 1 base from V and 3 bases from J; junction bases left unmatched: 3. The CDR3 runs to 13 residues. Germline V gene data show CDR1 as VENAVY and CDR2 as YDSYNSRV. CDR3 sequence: CATWDSSYYKKLF. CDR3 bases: TGTGCCACCTGGGATAGCTCTTATTATAAGAAACTCTTT.

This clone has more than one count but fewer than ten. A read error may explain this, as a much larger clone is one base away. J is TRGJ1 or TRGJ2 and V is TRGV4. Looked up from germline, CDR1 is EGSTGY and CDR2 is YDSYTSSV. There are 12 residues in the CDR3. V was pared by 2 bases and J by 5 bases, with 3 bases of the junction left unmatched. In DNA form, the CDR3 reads TGTGCCACCTGGGATGATCATTATAAGAAACTCTTT. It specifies CATWDDHYKKLF.

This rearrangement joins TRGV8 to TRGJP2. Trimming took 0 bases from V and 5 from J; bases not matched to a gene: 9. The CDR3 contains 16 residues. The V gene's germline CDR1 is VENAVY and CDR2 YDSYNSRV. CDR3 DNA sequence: TGTGCCACCTGGGATAGGCTGGGGGGGAGTGATTGGATCAAGACGTTT. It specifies CATWDRLGGSDWIKTF.

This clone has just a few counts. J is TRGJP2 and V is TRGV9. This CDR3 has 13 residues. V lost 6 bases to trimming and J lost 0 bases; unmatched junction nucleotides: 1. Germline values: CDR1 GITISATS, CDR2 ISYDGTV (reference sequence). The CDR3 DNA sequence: TGTGCCTTGTGGTATAGTAGTGATTGGATCAAGACGTTT. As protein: CALWYSSDWIKTF.

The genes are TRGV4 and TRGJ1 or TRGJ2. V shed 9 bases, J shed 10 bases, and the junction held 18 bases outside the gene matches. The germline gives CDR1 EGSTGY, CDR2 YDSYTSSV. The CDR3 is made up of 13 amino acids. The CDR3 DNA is TGTGCCACCAGTCCTGAAATAGGTGGGAAGAAACTCTTT. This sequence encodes CATSPEIGGKKLF.

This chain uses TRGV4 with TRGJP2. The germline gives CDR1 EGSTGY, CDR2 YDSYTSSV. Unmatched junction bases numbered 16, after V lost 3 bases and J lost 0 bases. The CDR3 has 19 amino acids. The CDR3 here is CATWDYTGGTHSSDWIKTF. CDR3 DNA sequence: TGTGCCACCTGGGATTATACCGGGGGGACTCATAGTAGTGATTGGATCAAGACGTTT.